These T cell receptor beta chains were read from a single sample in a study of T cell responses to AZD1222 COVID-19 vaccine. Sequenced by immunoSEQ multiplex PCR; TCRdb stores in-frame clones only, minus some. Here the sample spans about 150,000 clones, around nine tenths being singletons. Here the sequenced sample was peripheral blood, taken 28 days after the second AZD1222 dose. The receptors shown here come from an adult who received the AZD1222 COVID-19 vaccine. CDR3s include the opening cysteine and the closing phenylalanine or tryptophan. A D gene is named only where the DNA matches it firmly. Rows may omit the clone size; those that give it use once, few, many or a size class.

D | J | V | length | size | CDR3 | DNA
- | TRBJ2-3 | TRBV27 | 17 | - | CASSLRSAGGRTDTQYF | TGTGCCAGCAGTTTAAGGTCGGCAGGAGGTCGCACAGATACGCAGTATTTT
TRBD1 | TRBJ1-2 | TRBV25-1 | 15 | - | CASSGRDRDLRGYTF | TGTGCCAGCAGTGGCAGGGACAGGGACCTACGGGGCTACACCTTC
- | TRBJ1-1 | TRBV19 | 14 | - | CASSMFSMNTEAFF | TGTGCCAGTAGTATGTTCAGTATGAACACTGAAGCTTTCTTT
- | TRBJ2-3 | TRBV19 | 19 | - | CASSSPHGGLPRSTDTQYF | TGTGCCAGTAGTTCCCCCCACGGGGGATTACCACGTAGCACAGATACGCAGTATTTT
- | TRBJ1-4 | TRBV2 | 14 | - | CASSYLHWGEKLFF | TGTGCCAGCAGTTACCTTCACTGGGGTGAAAAACTGTTTTTT
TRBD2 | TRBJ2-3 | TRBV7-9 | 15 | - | CASSFSGGAKDTQYF | TGTGCCAGCAGCTTTAGCGGGGGGGCCAAGGATACGCAGTATTTT
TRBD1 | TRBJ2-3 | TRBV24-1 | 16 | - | CATSGKGQGNSDTQYF | TGTGCCACCAGTGGTAAGGGACAGGGGAATTCAGATACGCAGTATTTT
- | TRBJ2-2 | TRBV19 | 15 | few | CASRVTSLGSGELFF | TGTGCCAGTAGAGTAACTAGCCTAGGGTCCGGGGAGCTGTTTTTT
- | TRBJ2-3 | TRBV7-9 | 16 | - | CASSLSRRVQVNTQYF | TGTGCCAGCAGCTTAAGTCGTCGGGTGCAGGTGAATACGCAGTATTTT
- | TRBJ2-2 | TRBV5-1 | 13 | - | CASSLEGAGELFF | TGCGCCAGCAGCTTGGAAGGGGCCGGGGAGCTGTTTTTT
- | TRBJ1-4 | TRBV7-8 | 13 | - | CASTPPFNEKLFF | TGTGCCAGCACCCCCCCCTTTAATGAAAAACTGTTTTTT
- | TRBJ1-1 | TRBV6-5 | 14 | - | CASRKQGMNTEAFF | TGTGCCAGCAGGAAACAGGGTATGAACACTGAAGCTTTCTTT
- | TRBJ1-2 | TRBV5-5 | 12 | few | CASSARESGYTF | TGTGCCAGCAGTGCCAGGGAGAGTGGCTACACCTTC
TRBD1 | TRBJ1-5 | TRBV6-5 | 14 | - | CASSLGQGRYPQHF | TGTGCCAGCAGCCTCGGACAGGGGAGATATCCCCAGCATTTT
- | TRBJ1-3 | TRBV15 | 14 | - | CATSRRGSGNTIYF | TGTGCCACCAGCAGGAGAGGATCTGGAAACACCATATATTTT
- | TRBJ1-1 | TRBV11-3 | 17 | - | CASSLEKRAGMNTEAFF | TGTGCCAGCAGCTTAGAGAAGAGGGCCGGGATGAACACTGAAGCTTTCTTT
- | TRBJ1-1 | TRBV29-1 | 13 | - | CSVVLGATSKAFF | TGCAGCGTTGTGCTGGGGGCGACATCAAAAGCTTTCTTT
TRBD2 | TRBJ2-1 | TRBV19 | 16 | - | CASSIGGAGGMYEQFF | TGTGCCAGTAGTATAGGTGGGGCGGGGGGTATGTATGAGCAGTTCTTC
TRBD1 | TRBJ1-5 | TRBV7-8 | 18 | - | CASSFPLPGTGSNQPQHF | TGTGCCAGCAGTTTCCCCCTACCCGGGACAGGGAGCAATCAGCCCCAGCATTTT
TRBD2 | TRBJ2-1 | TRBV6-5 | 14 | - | CASSSLAVPNEQFF | TGTGCCAGCAGTTCCCTAGCGGTTCCAAATGAGCAGTTCTTC
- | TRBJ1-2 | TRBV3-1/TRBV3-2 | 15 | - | CASSHREGSRNGYTF | TGTGCCAGCAGCCACCGAGAGGGCAGCCGAAATGGCTACACCTTC
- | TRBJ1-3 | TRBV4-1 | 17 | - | CASSESSGLSSGNTIYF | TGCGCCAGCAGCGAATCCTCAGGATTGAGCTCTGGAAACACCATATATTTT
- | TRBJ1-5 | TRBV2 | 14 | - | CASSETGGSGPQHF | TGTGCCAGCAGTGAAACGGGGGGCTCTGGGCCCCAGCATTTT
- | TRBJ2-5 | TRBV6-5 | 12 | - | CASPGIRETQYF | TGTGCCAGTCCAGGGATACGAGAGACCCAGTACTTC
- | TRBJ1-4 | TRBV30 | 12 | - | CAWSLDSEKLFF | TGTGCCTGGAGCCTCGACAGTGAAAAACTGTTTTTT
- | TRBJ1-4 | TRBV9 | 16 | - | CASSVKGTTTNEKLFF | TGTGCCAGCAGCGTAAAGGGGACAACAACTAATGAAAAACTGTTTTTT
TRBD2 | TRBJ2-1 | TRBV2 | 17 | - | CASTNNPGLFSYNEQFF | TGTGCCAGCACCAATAACCCGGGACTATTCTCCTACAATGAGCAGTTCTTC
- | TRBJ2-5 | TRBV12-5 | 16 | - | CASGNPSGPEGETQYF | TGTGCTAGCGGCAACCCCAGCGGGCCAGAGGGGGAGACCCAGTACTTC
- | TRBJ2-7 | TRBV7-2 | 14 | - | CASSLALQGGEQYF | TGTGCCAGCAGCTTAGCGTTGCAAGGGGGCGAGCAGTACTTC
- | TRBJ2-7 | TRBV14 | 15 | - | CASSHRGASAYEQYF | TGTGCCAGCAGCCACCGAGGGGCCTCAGCCTACGAGCAGTACTTC
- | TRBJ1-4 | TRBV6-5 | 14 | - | CAAKGQLTNEKLFF | TGTGCCGCTAAAGGACAGCTAACTAATGAAAAACTGTTTTTT
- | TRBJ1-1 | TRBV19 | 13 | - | CASSHTLNTEAFF | TGTGCCAGTAGTCATACTTTGAACACTGAAGCTTTCTTT
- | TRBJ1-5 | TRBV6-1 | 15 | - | CASSERGGGNQPQHF | TGTGCCAGCAGTGAGAGGGGGGGAGGCAATCAGCCCCAGCATTTT
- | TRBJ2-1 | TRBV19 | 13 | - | CATLGSSYNEQFF | TGTGCCACCCTGGGGAGCTCCTACAATGAGCAGTTCTTC
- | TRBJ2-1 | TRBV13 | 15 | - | CASSDGQNSYNEQFF | TGTGCCAGCAGCGACGGCCAAAACTCCTACAATGAGCAGTTCTTC
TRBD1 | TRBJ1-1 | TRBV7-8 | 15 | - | CASSSETGLDTEAFF | TGTGCCAGCAGCTCGGAGACAGGGCTGGACACTGAAGCTTTCTTT
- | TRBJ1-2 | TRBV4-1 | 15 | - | CASSQAGRGGYGYTF | TGCGCCAGCAGCCAAGCGGGGAGGGGTGGCTATGGCTACACCTTC
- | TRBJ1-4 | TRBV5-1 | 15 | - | CASSISGGVDEKLFF | TGCGCCAGCAGCATAAGCGGGGGGGTCGATGAAAAACTGTTTTTT
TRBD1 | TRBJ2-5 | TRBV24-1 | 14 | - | CATSAGTGKETQYF | TGTGCCACCAGTGCCGGGACAGGGAAAGAGACCCAGTACTTC
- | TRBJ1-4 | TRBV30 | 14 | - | CAWLLPGTYEKLFF | TGTGCCTGGCTGCTCCCGGGGACCTATGAAAAACTGTTTTTT
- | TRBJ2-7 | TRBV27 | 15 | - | CASSLFEGPGYEQYF | TGTGCCAGCAGTTTATTTGAGGGGCCGGGATACGAGCAGTACTTC
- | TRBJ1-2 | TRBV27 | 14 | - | CASSVGGNSYGYTF | TGTGCCAGCAGTGTAGGGGGTAATTCCTATGGCTACACCTTC
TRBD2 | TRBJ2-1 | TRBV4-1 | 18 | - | CASSQGGLAGLSYNEQFF | TGCGCCAGCAGCCAGGGGGGACTAGCGGGGCTCTCCTACAATGAGCAGTTCTTC
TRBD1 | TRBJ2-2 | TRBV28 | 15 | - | CASGPGQPQTGELFF | TGTGCCAGCGGCCCGGGACAGCCACAAACCGGGGAGCTGTTTTTT
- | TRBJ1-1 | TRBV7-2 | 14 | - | CASSLGGFGTEAFF | TGTGCCAGCAGCTTAGGGGGGTTTGGCACTGAAGCTTTCTTT
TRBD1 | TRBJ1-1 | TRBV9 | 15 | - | CASSLGQGLNTEAFF | TGTGCCAGCAGCCTCGGACAGGGACTGAACACTGAAGCTTTCTTT
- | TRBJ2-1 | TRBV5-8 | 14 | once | CASSPWPRGNEQFF | TGTGCCAGCAGCCCCTGGCCCCGGGGCAATGAGCAGTTCTTC
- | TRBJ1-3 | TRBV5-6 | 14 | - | CASSLGTVGNTIYF | TGTGCCAGCAGCTTGGGAACAGTCGGAAACACCATATATTTT